Following are 19 T cell receptor beta chains from one sample sequenced in a study of blood T cell repertoires in COVID-19. Repertoires were generated with immunoSEQ multiplex PCR, while TCRdb's copy carries only in-frame clones and drops some. The sample holds 200,000 to 300,000 clones, around nine tenths seen once. Sequenced sample: peripheral blood. The receptor set was obtained from a woman aged 60-70 years with COVID-19, enrolled during active disease.

In this sample, this clone turned up a few times. The J gene is TRBJ1-5, the V gene TRBV19; maybe TRBD1 (6 bases). Germline V gene lookup returns CDR1 LNHDA and CDR2 SQIVND (reference sequence). The CDR3 length is 17 residues. Between the trimmed V and J ends, which lost 4 bases and 5 bases, there was a span of 21 bases. The CDR3, as DNA: TGTGCCAGTAGTACCACCTCATGGAAGGGGGTTGATCAGCCCCAGCATTTT. Amino acid sequence: CASSTTSWKGVDQPQHF.

The rearrangement uses TRBV7-9 and TRBJ2-1; the D gene is possibly TRBD2 (6 bases). Deletions cut 7 bases from V and 7 bases from J, with 17 bases between. This CDR3 spans 14 amino acids. Per germline, CDR1 SEHNR and CDR2 FQNEAQ (reference sequence). CDR3 DNA: TGTGCCAGCACCCTTTATCGGACTATGAATGAGCAGTTCTTC. Translation gives CASTLYRTMNEQFF.

In this sample, this clone turned up once. The chain carries TRBV18 and TRBJ1-1; tentative D call: TRBD1 (5 bases). V dropped 4 bases and J dropped 11 bases, with 20 bases sitting between them. CDR3 length: 14 amino acids. The germline V gene has CDR1 KGHSH and CDR2 LQKENI. CDR3 coding DNA: TGTGCCAGCTCACGGTTTTCAGCCGGGGGTGATGCTTTCTTT. Residues: CASSRFSAGGDAFF.

CDR3 nucleotides: TGTGCCAGCAGCTACCGACGGGGGGCGCAGTATTTT. Protein sequence: CASSYRRGAQYF. This sequence joins TRBV11-3 and TRBJ2-3; 7 bases fit TRBD2. V shed 4 bases, J shed 10 bases, and the junction held 5 bases outside the gene matches. Germline lookup yields CDR1 SGHNT and CDR2 YENEEA. The CDR3 has 12 amino acids.

The table lists this clone with a count of one. The rearrangement joins TRBV6-2 or TRBV6-3 to TRBJ1-5, with a tentative D call TRBD1 (6 bases). From germline, CDR1 is MNHEY and CDR2 SVGEGT. The V end was cut by 5 bases, the J end by 6 bases, with 17 bases between. CDR3 length: 15 residues. This chain's CDR3 is CASSLPGGSGQPQHF. Here the CDR3 DNA reads TGTGCCAGCAGTCTACCGGGGGGCTCGGGTCAGCCCCAGCATTTT.

V and J are TRBV24-1 and TRBJ2-7; 9 positions match TRBD2. V lost 4 bases, J lost 5 bases, and 8 bases stayed unmatched. Germline CDR1 is KGHDR and CDR2 is SFDVKD. CDR3 length equals 15 residues. For the CDR3, the DNA is TGTGCCACCAGTGAGGTGCGGGAGGGCCGGAACGAGCAGTACTTC. Its translation is CATSEVREGRNEQYF.

This clone was detected once. The chain carries TRBV7-8 and TRBJ2-2; D is unresolved. V was pared by 4 bases and J by 6 bases, with 9 bases between. The CDR3 has 13 amino acids. The germline CDR1 and CDR2 sequences are SGHVS and FQNEAQ. This chain's CDR3 is CASSSGRAGELFF. CDR3 sequence (DNA): TGTGCCAGCAGCTCTGGTCGGGCCGGGGAGCTGTTTTTT. Filled out from reference TRBV7-8 and TRBJ2-2, the complete variable domain reads GAGVSQSPRYKVAKRGQDVALRCDPISGHVSLFWYQQALGQGPEFLTYFQNEAQLDKSGLPSDRFFAERPEGSVSTLKIQRTQQEDSAVYLCASSSGRAGELFFGEGSRLTVL.

This chain joins TRBV27 and TRBJ1-5; TRBD1 is a possible D gene (5 bases). This CDR3 has 13 amino acids. The V gene lost 4 bases and the J gene lost 5 bases, with 9 bases spanning the gap. Germline CDR1 is MNHEY and CDR2 is SMNVEV (reference sequence). CDR3 residues: CASSYQGYQPQHF. In nucleotides, the CDR3 is TGTGCCAGCAGTTACCAGGGTTATCAGCCCCAGCATTTT.

The J gene is TRBJ2-1, the V gene TRBV4-2; D may be TRBD2 (7 bases). V was clipped by 4 bases and J by 7 bases, with 14 bases between them. The CDR3 consists of 14 residues. Germline V gives CDR1 LGHNA, CDR2 YNFKEQ. The CDR3 loop is CASSLLGGANEQFF. The CDR3 DNA reads as TGTGCCAGCAGCCTGCTAGGGGGGGCTAATGAGCAGTTCTTC.

In its sample, this clone was seen once. This chain links TRBV9 with TRBJ2-7, with TRBD1 matching over 8 bases. CDR3 length: 15 amino acids. Germline V lookup: CDR1 SGDLS, CDR2 YYNGEE. Losses at the gene ends were 5 bases for V and 5 bases for J; bases not matched to a gene: 12. CDR3 amino acids: CASSSIDRGFHEQYF. CDR3 coding DNA: TGTGCCAGCAGTTCAATTGACAGGGGTTTCCACGAGCAGTACTTC.

This rearrangement joins TRBV5-1 to TRBJ1-6; 7 bases agree with TRBD1. The CDR3 runs 14 residues. V trimming: 7 bases; J trimming: 8 bases; junction bases outside the gene matches: 9. Germline-derived CDR1 and CDR2 are SGHRS and YFSETQ. CDR3 amino acids: CASRRDSRDSPLHF. In DNA, the CDR3 is TGCGCCAGCCGCCGGGACAGCCGCGATTCACCCCTCCACTTT.

The V call is TRBV28, the J call TRBJ1-1; no definite D call. Per the germline V gene, CDR1 is MDHEN and CDR2 is SYDVKM. The CDR3 contains 11 residues. Trimming removed 6 bases from V and 1 base from J, with 3 bases in between. The CDR3 loop reads CASRQNTEAFF. The CDR3 nucleotides read TGTGCCAGCAGACAGAACACTGAAGCTTTCTTT.

The genes are TRBV28 and TRBJ1-5; 8 positions match TRBD1. Germline V gene lookup returns CDR1 MDHEN and CDR2 SYDVKM. V dropped 6 bases and J dropped 0; count of bases not matched to a gene: 10. The CDR3 is 17 amino acids. CDR3 sequence: CASSSSQGAGSNQPQHF. CDR3 nucleotide sequence: TGTGCCAGCAGCTCCTCCCAGGGGGCCGGTAGCAATCAGCCCCAGCATTTT.

The count of this clone is one. The chain carries TRBV4-2 and TRBJ2-2; 7 bases agree with TRBD1. CDR1 and CDR2 from the germline V gene are LGHNA and YNFKEQ. The CDR3 length is 15 residues. With 1 base clipped from V and 1 base from J, the junction kept 0 bases outside the gene matches. The CDR3 is CASSQGQGNTGELFF. As DNA, the CDR3 is TGTGCCAGCAGCCAAGGACAGGGGAACACCGGGGAGCTGTTTTTT.

The CDR3 DNA follows: TGTGCCAGCTCACCACAGGGGTCGTCGTACGCTTTCTTT. This translates into CASSPQGSSYAFF. The chain is built from TRBV18 and TRBJ1-1, with D maybe TRBD1 (5 bases). V was trimmed by 1 base and J by 11 bases, leaving 14 bases between them. The CDR3 sequence is 13 residues long. Germline CDR1 is KGHSH and CDR2 is LQKENI.

J is TRBJ1-4 and V is TRBV6-6, with unresolved D. Germline V gives CDR1 MNHNY, CDR2 SVGAGI (reference sequence). CDR3 length: 18 residues. Trimming stripped 5 bases from V and 0 bases from J, with 19 bases between. This CDR3 is CASSPKLKRSSTNEKLFF. DNA for the CDR3: TGTGCCAGCAGTCCCAAATTGAAACGGAGTTCAACTAATGAAAAACTGTTTTTT.

The V gene is TRBV28, the J gene TRBJ1-5, with D possibly being TRBD1 (6 bases). V gave up 3 bases and J gave up 6 bases, with 15 bases separating them. This CDR3 contains 15 residues. Germline CDR1 reads MDHEN; CDR2 reads SYDVKM. The CDR3 nucleotides are TGTGCCAGCAGTTTTGCGGGGGGCGAGGCTCAGCCCCAGCATTTT. This sequence encodes CASSFAGGEAQPQHF.

This clone was found a few times. This chain joins TRBV29-1 and TRBJ2-7; 8 bases map to TRBD2. CDR1 and CDR2 from the germline V gene are SQVTM and ANQGSEA. V lost 3 bases, J lost 2 bases, and 6 bases stayed unmatched. The CDR3 has 14 amino acids. As DNA, the CDR3 is TGCAGCGTTGACCGGGAGGGGGGAACCTACGAGCAGTACTTC. This codes for CSVDREGGTYEQYF.

This chain links TRBV6-5 with TRBJ2-2; 7 bases match TRBD2. In germline, CDR1 is MNHEY, CDR2 SVGAGI. This CDR3 is 15 amino acids long. V lost 5 bases, J lost 0 bases, and 3 bases stayed unmatched. The CDR3 reads CASSRGRANTGELFF. The CDR3 bases are TGTGCCAGCAGTCGAGGGAGGGCGAACACCGGGGAGCTGTTTTTT.